The rows below give T cell receptor beta chains drawn from one sample of a study of T cells after yellow fever vaccination. TCRdb re-called the 5' RACE reads with MiXCR, one entry per CDR3 protein. The data show approximately 550,000 distinct CDR3 sequences, with 15% to 20% seen just once and 14% held by the top ten. The sequenced sample was PBMCs, obtained 15 days after the yellow fever booster vaccination. The receptors were gathered from a man between 25 and 39 years old who received the YFV17D yellow fever vaccine. Both conserved end residues are part of each CDR3. The D gene is left open where the match is weak. A row's size may be missing; if present it is once, few, many or a size class.

size: few; D: NA; J: TRBJ2-5; V: TRBV20-1; DNA: TGCAGTGCTAGATCCCGGGTGAGAGGGGAGACCCAGTACTTC; CDR3: CSARSRVRGETQYF
size: NA; D: NA; J: TRBJ1-2; V: TRBV12-3/TRBV12-4; DNA: TGTGCCAGCGGGAACAGGGTCTCTGGCTACACCTTC; CDR3: CASGNRVSGYTF
size: NA; D: NA; J: TRBJ2-3; V: TRBV19; DNA: TGTGCCAGTAGCAAATCTAGAGGTATAGCAGATACGCAGTATTTT; CDR3: CASSKSRGIADTQYF
size: NA; D: TRBD2; J: TRBJ2-7; V: TRBV5-4; DNA: TGTGCCAGCAGCTCCGGGACTAGCGGGAGCTTGGGATACGAGCAGTACTTC; CDR3: CASSSGTSGSLGYEQYF
size: few; D: NA; J: TRBJ2-3; V: TRBV5-1; DNA: TGCGCCAGCATGCCAGGAACTAGCACAGATACGCAGTATTTT; CDR3: CASMPGTSTDTQYF
size: NA; D: TRBD2; J: TRBJ2-3; V: TRBV7-2; DNA: TGTGCCAGCAGCGCCACTAGCGGGGGATTCACAGATACGCAGTATTTT; CDR3: CASSATSGGFTDTQYF
size: NA; D: TRBD2; J: TRBJ2-5; V: TRBV4-3; DNA: TGCGCCAGCAGCCAGGGGACTAGTCCAGAAGAGACCCAGTACTTC; CDR3: CASSQGTSPEETQYF
size: NA; D: TRBD2; J: TRBJ2-1; V: TRBV11-3; DNA: TGTGCCAGCAGCATTGGGACTAGCGGGAGCAATGAGCAGTTCTTC; CDR3: CASSIGTSGSNEQFF
size: NA; D: NA; J: TRBJ1-1; V: TRBV3-1; DNA: TGTGCCAGCAGCCAAGGGACGGGGCTGAACACTGAAGCTTTCTTT; CDR3: CASSQGTGLNTEAFF
size: few; D: NA; J: TRBJ2-2; V: TRBV6-1; DNA: TGTGCCAGCAGTCCCATTGTATCGTTTAACACCGGGGAGCTGTTTTTT; CDR3: CASSPIVSFNTGELFF
size: few; D: NA; J: TRBJ1-1; V: TRBV4-2; DNA: TGTGCCAGCAGCCAAGATCCTGCGACGAACACTGAAGCTTTCTTT; CDR3: CASSQDPATNTEAFF
size: few; D: TRBD2; J: TRBJ2-1; V: TRBV24-1; DNA: TGTGCCACCTCCGGGACTAGCGGGAGTAATGAGCAGTTCTTC; CDR3: CATSGTSGSNEQFF
size: NA; D: TRBD2; J: TRBJ2-6; V: TRBV5-5; DNA: TGTGCCAGCAGCAAACAGTCGGGGGGCTCTGGGGCCAACGTCCTGACTTTC; CDR3: CASSKQSGGSGANVLTF
size: few; D: NA; J: TRBJ2-3; V: TRBV24-1; DNA: TGTGCCACCAGTGCAGGGAGCGGAGTTACGCAGTATTTT; CDR3: CATSAGSGVTQYF
size: few; D: NA; J: TRBJ2-7; V: TRBV20-1; DNA: TGCAGTGCTAGAGATCTCAGGTCTTACAGGGTAATCTACGAGCAGTACTTC; CDR3: CSARDLRSYRVIYEQYF
size: NA; D: TRBD1; J: TRBJ1-2; V: TRBV19; DNA: TGTGCCAGCTGTTCCGACAGGGGCTCCTTTGGCTACACCTTC; CDR3: CASCSDRGSFGYTF
size: once; D: NA; J: TRBJ2-1; V: TRBV25-1; DNA: TGTGCCAGCAGTGAATATGGGAGGGGGGCGTACAATGAGCAGTTCTTC; CDR3: CASSEYGRGAYNEQFF
size: few; D: TRBD1; J: TRBJ2-2; V: TRBV7-8; DNA: TGTGCCAGCAGCCCCGACGGGACAGGGAACACCGGGGAGCTGTTTTTT; CDR3: CASSPDGTGNTGELFF
size: NA; D: NA; J: TRBJ2-7; V: TRBV20-1; DNA: TGCAGTGCTAGGAGGCAGATCTCGACCTACGAGCAGTACTTC; CDR3: CSARRQISTYEQYF
size: NA; D: NA; J: TRBJ2-7; V: TRBV7-2; DNA: TGTGCCAGCAGCTTAGCTCCCCAGATGACAGGCTACGAGCAGTACTTC; CDR3: CASSLAPQMTGYEQYF
size: NA; D: NA; J: TRBJ2-4; V: TRBV28; DNA: TGTGCCAGCAGTTTTCCCCCAGGGGCACCTAAAAGAGCCAAAAACATTCAGTACTTC; CDR3: CASSFPPGAPKRAKNIQYF
size: few; D: TRBD2; J: TRBJ2-2; V: TRBV20-1; DNA: TGCAGTGCTAGGCGGGGGGCGAACACCGGGGAGCTGTTTTTT; CDR3: CSARRGANTGELFF
size: many; D: NA; J: TRBJ1-1; V: TRBV29-1; DNA: TGCAGCGTTGAAGTTGGAGGGCCCAACACTGAAGCTTTCTTT; CDR3: CSVEVGGPNTEAFF
size: once; D: NA; J: TRBJ2-3; V: TRBV7-2; DNA: TGTGCCAGCAGCTTTCGGGTTGACGGTACAGATACGCAGTATTTT; CDR3: CASSFRVDGTDTQYF
size: NA; D: NA; J: TRBJ2-1; V: TRBV6-2/TRBV6-3; DNA: TGTGCCAGCAGTTACGTTCGGGGTAAAACCTACAATGAGCAGTTCTTC; CDR3: CASSYVRGKTYNEQFF
size: few; D: NA; J: TRBJ1-1; V: TRBV5-1; DNA: TGCGCCAGCAGGACAGATATGAACACTGAAGCTTTCTTT; CDR3: CASRTDMNTEAFF
size: few; D: TRBD1; J: TRBJ1-2; V: TRBV12-3/TRBV12-4; DNA: TGTGCCAGCAGTATGGACAGGCTTTACACCTTC; CDR3: CASSMDRLYTF
size: NA; D: TRBD2; J: TRBJ2-1; V: TRBV5-4; DNA: TGTGCCAGCAGCGTGACTAGCGGAGACAATGAGCAGTTCTTC; CDR3: CASSVTSGDNEQFF
size: NA; D: TRBD2; J: TRBJ2-7; V: TRBV20-1; DNA: TGCAGTGCTAGAGACAGTCTAGCGGGCCTTCCCTACGAGCAGTACTTC; CDR3: CSARDSLAGLPYEQYF
size: NA; D: NA; J: TRBJ2-3; V: TRBV24-1; DNA: TGTGCCACCAGTGATTGGGATAATACGCAGTATTTT; CDR3: CATSDWDNTQYF
size: NA; D: NA; J: TRBJ2-7; V: TRBV12-3/TRBV12-4; DNA: TGTGCCAGCAACACCGGGACCGGGGTCTACGAGCAGTACTTC; CDR3: CASNTGTGVYEQYF
size: NA; D: TRBD2; J: TRBJ2-7; V: TRBV11-1; DNA: TGTGCCAGCAGACGAGGGGGTAGCGGGAAGAACGAGCAGTACTTC; CDR3: CASRRGGSGKNEQYF
size: few; D: TRBD2; J: TRBJ2-1; V: TRBV7-2; DNA: TGTGCCAGCAGCAACCCGGGGGGGGAGCAGTTCTTC; CDR3: CASSNPGGEQFF
size: few; D: NA; J: TRBJ2-2; V: TRBV15; DNA: TGTGCCACCAGCAGAGATCTAGAGGGAGCCGGGGAGCTGTTTTTT; CDR3: CATSRDLEGAGELFF
size: few; D: TRBD2; J: TRBJ2-3; V: TRBV7-7; DNA: TGTGCTAGCAGCGCCGGACTAGCGGGAGCCCCGGGCACAGATACGCAGTATTTT; CDR3: CASSAGLAGAPGTDTQYF
size: few; D: TRBD1; J: TRBJ2-5; V: TRBV7-9; DNA: TGTGCCAGCAGCGCCAATACAGGGGTAGAGACCCAGTACTTC; CDR3: CASSANTGVETQYF
size: NA; D: NA; J: TRBJ1-1; V: TRBV20-1; DNA: TGCAGTGCTCCAACCCGAAGGAACACTGAAGCTTTCTTT; CDR3: CSAPTRRNTEAFF
size: many; D: NA; J: TRBJ2-1; V: TRBV4-3; DNA: TGCGCCAGCAGCCACGGATACAATGAGCAGTTCTTC; CDR3: CASSHGYNEQFF
size: few; D: TRBD1; J: TRBJ2-1; V: TRBV20-1; DNA: TGCAGTGCTAGTAGGGACAGGGTCGCCAATGAGCAGTTCTTC; CDR3: CSASRDRVANEQFF
size: many; D: NA; J: TRBJ2-7; V: TRBV29-1; DNA: TGCAGCGTTGGGCCCAGACACGAGCAGTACTTC; CDR3: CSVGPRHEQYF
size: NA; D: TRBD1; J: TRBJ2-7; V: TRBV10-3; DNA: TGTGCCATCAGTGAGCCACCGCAGGGGGCGCGGGAGCAGTACTTC; CDR3: CAISEPPQGAREQYF
size: few; D: NA; J: TRBJ2-5; V: TRBV5-1; DNA: TGCGCCAGCAGCTTGGTGTCTAGCGCAGAAGAGACCCAGTACTTC; CDR3: CASSLVSSAEETQYF
size: NA; D: NA; J: TRBJ1-6; V: TRBV12-3/TRBV12-4; DNA: TGTGCCAGCAGGGGGACTCCGGGACCCCTCCACTTT; CDR3: CASRGTPGPLHF
size: NA; D: TRBD2; J: TRBJ2-5; V: TRBV18; DNA: TGTGCCAGCTCACCACCGGTAGGACTAGCGGTCCCCAGGTACTTC; CDR3: CASSPPVGLAVPRYF
size: few; D: NA; J: TRBJ2-7; V: TRBV7-2; DNA: TGTGCCAGCAGCCAAGACGGACGGAGGGAGCAGTACTTC; CDR3: CASSQDGRREQYF
size: few; D: NA; J: TRBJ2-1; V: TRBV20-1; DNA: TGCAGTCTAATCGTCGCCACTGACCCCAGCTCCTACAATGAGCAGTTCTTC; CDR3: CSLIVATDPSSYNEQFF
size: once; D: TRBD2; J: TRBJ2-1; V: TRBV20-1; DNA: TGCAGTGCTACTACTACCGGGACTAGCTACAATGAGCAGTTCTTC; CDR3: CSATTTGTSYNEQFF
size: few; D: TRBD1; J: TRBJ2-7; V: TRBV29-1; DNA: TGCAGCGTAGCCGGGACAGGGGGCAATCGTAACGAGCAGTACTTC; CDR3: CSVAGTGGNRNEQYF